Shown below are 15 T cell receptor beta chains from a single sample sequenced in a study of OX40 agonist ivuxolimab in advanced cancers. Produced via immunoSEQ multiplex PCR; TCRdb's table is partial and in-frame only. The sample shows around 150,000 clones, roughly 92% of them seen only once. The sequencing here drew on CD4+ or CD8+ T cells sorted from blood, taken in a trial of the OX40 agonist ivuxolimab. The receptors were sampled from an adult with an advanced solid tumor such as melanoma, head and neck, liver or kidney cancer.

V usage is TRBV19 and J usage is TRBJ2-5, with TRBD1 identical over 10 bases. The germline V gene has CDR1 LNHDA and CDR2 SQIVND (reference sequence). The CDR3 is 14 residues long. J gave up 5 bases and V 6 bases, and 6 bases lay outside the gene matches. The CDR3 sequence: CASRGTGEAETQYF. The CDR3 DNA follows: TGTGCCAGTAGGGGGACAGGGGAAGCGGAGACCCAGTACTTC. Full variable domain (remainder filled in from reference TRBV19 and TRBJ2-5): DGGITQSPKYLFRKEGQNVTLSCEQNLNHDAMYWYRQDPGQGLRLIYYSQIVNDFQKGDIAEGYSVSREKKESFPLTVTSAQKNPTAFYLCASRGTGEAETQYFGPGTRLLVL.

This chain links TRBV6-1 with TRBJ1-2; weak D call: TRBD1 (5 bases). CDR1 and CDR2 from the germline V gene are MNHNS and SASEGT. This CDR3 has 13 residues. Trimming left V 0 bases short and J 6 bases short, with 8 bases between. CDR3: CASSEAPGDGYTF. The CDR3 DNA follows: TGTGCCAGCAGTGAAGCCCCGGGGGATGGCTACACCTTC.

CDR3 protein: CASSQDVSYEQYF. CDR3 sequence (DNA): TGCGCCAGCAGCCAAGACGTCAGCTACGAGCAGTACTTC. V gene TRBV4-3 combines with J gene TRBJ2-7; D uncertain. Trimming took off 0 bases at V and 3 bases at J, with 6 bases between the two ends. CDR3 length: 13 residues. CDR1 is LGHNA, CDR2 YSLEER, per germline.

J is TRBJ1-2 and V is TRBV10-3, with 7 bases matching TRBD1. V lost 2 bases and J lost 2; bases outside the gene matches: 5. The CDR3 has 15 residues. Per germline, CDR1 ENHRY and CDR2 SYGVKD. CDR3 sequence: CAISEGTTGNYGYTF. In DNA form, the CDR3 reads TGTGCCATCAGTGAGGGAACGACAGGGAACTATGGCTACACCTTC.

The chain employs TRBV6-5 and TRBJ1-2; a possible D gene is TRBD1 (6 bases). Trimming cost V 3 bases and J 8 bases, with 16 bases left between them. The CDR3 contains 14 residues. Germline CDR1 MNHEY, CDR2 SVGAGI. The CDR3 protein is CASSYGGQGYGYTF. CDR3 DNA: TGTGCCAGCAGTTATGGGGGGCAGGGATACGGCTACACCTTC.

The chain combines TRBV4-1 with TRBJ2-2; 10 bases are a match to TRBD1. V was pared by 0 bases and J by 1 base, with 5 bases of the junction left unmatched. The CDR3 extends over 18 amino acids. Per the germline V gene, CDR1 is MGHRA and CDR2 is YSYEKL. CDR3 residues: CASSQDGDRGLNTGELFF. The DNA for the CDR3 is TGCGCCAGCAGCCAAGATGGGGACAGGGGCCTGAACACCGGGGAGCTGTTTTTT.

In its sample, this clone was seen once. This chain uses TRBV19 with TRBJ2-5, with a possible D match to TRBD2 (7 bases). Trimming took off 5 bases at V and 5 bases at J, with 24 bases between the two ends. Germline CDR1 reads LNHDA; CDR2 reads SQIVND (reference sequence). This CDR3 is built from 17 residues. The CDR3: CASSPLPSGGLVETQYF. In DNA form, the CDR3 reads TGTGCCAGTAGTCCACTCCCCTCGGGGGGCCTCGTGGAGACCCAGTACTTC.

The V and J genes are TRBV28 and TRBJ2-7, with 7 positions matching TRBD1. The J segment lost 2 bases and the V segment lost 5 bases, leaving 6 bases of the junction unmatched. The germline CDR1 and CDR2 sequences are MDHEN and SYDVKM. CDR3 size: 14 residues. Here the CDR3 reads CASSTTGTTYEQYF. The CDR3 nucleotides read TGTGCCAGCAGTACGACAGGGACCACCTACGAGCAGTACTTC. The full variable domain, completed using reference TRBV28 and TRBJ2-7, is DVKVTQSSRYLVKRTGEKVFLECVQDMDHENMFWYRQDPGLGLRLIYFSYDVKMKEKGDIPEGYSVSREKKERFSLILESASTNQTSMYLCASSTTGTTYEQYFGPGTRLTVT.

The V and J genes are TRBV6-5 and TRBJ1-2; D gene unclear. This CDR3 has 12 amino acids. The germline CDR1 and CDR2 sequences are MNHEY and SVGAGI. The V gene lost 6 bases and the J gene lost 8 bases, with 13 bases spanning the gap. In nucleotides, the CDR3 is TGTGCCAGCAGGAGGAGGGTGGGCGGCTACACCTTC. This encodes CASRRRVGGYTF.

This clone came up once. The chain couples TRBV6-4 to TRBJ2-7; D gene uncertain. CDR3 length equals 16 residues. Germline lookup yields CDR1 MRHNA and CDR2 SNTAGT. V was shortened by 2 bases and J by 2 bases, with 16 bases between the two germline ends. For the CDR3, the DNA is TGTGCCAGCAGTGACGCTCGGCGCCCGGGCCCCTACGAGCAGTACTTC. Translating gives CASSDARRPGPYEQYF.

V gene TRBV30 combines with J gene TRBJ2-2, with TRBD1 identical over 10 bases. The CDR3 loop spans 15 amino acids. Germline CDR1 GTSNPN, CDR2 SVGIG (reference sequence). The V segment lost 3 bases and the J segment 3 bases; nucleotides outside the gene matches: 4. CDR3 loop: CAWRRQGAYTGELFF. CDR3 DNA sequence: TGTGCCTGGAGAAGACAGGGGGCCTACACCGGGGAGCTGTTTTTT.

This rearrangement joins TRBV11-3 to TRBJ2-7; TRBD1 aligns across 9 bases. The CDR3 runs 15 residues. The V and J ends lost 4 bases and 4 bases, in that order; junction bases with no gene match: 8. Germline assignment: CDR1 SGHNT and CDR2 YENEEA. CDR3 sequence reads: CASSSSGTGPYEQYF. DNA of the CDR3: TGTGCCAGCAGCTCCTCCGGGACAGGGCCATACGAGCAGTACTTC.

This chain uses TRBV9 with TRBJ2-3; unclear D gene. The germline V gene encodes CDR1 SGDLS and CDR2 YYNGEE. The CDR3 sequence is 13 residues long. The V and J ends lost 0 bases and 5 bases respectively, with 7 bases between them. The CDR3 sequence: CASSVARLDTQYF. In DNA form, the CDR3 reads TGTGCCAGCAGCGTAGCCAGGCTAGATACGCAGTATTTT. Complete variable domain (other parts from reference TRBV9 and TRBJ2-3): DSGVTQTPKHLITATGQRVTLRCSPRSGDLSVYWYQQSLDQGLQFLIQYYNGEERAKGNILERFSAQQFPDLHSELNLSSLELGDSALYFCASSVARLDTQYFGPGTRLTVL.

The chain is built from TRBV6-1 and TRBJ2-5; 8 nucleotides line up with TRBD2. V dropped 7 bases and J dropped 5; count of bases not matched to a gene: 9. Germline CDR1 reads MNHNS; CDR2 reads SASEGT. The CDR3 has 14 residues. CDR3 DNA: TGTGCCAGCACGGGAGGGGGGGCAGGTGAGACCCAGTACTTC. Encoded protein: CASTGGGAGETQYF.

V is TRBV18 and J is TRBJ2-1, with TRBD1 as a possible D gene (6 bases). The CDR3 contains 15 residues. V lost 1 base and J 3 bases, leaving 10 bases between the germline ends. Looked up from germline, CDR1 is KGHSH and CDR2 is LQKENI. The CDR3 bases are TGTGCCAGCTCACCACGGGAAGGGGGCTACAATGAGCAGTTCTTC. Amino acids: CASSPREGGYNEQFF.